Presented here are 10 T cell receptor beta chains from one specimen sequenced in a study of T cells in localized non-small cell lung cancer. Method: immunoSEQ multiplex PCR; TCRdb's copy keeps in-frame clones and lacks some. The sample gives tens of thousands of clones, about 78% of which show up once; around 4% is in the top ten. Specimen: PBMCs, collected before any cancer treatment. The receptors shown here come from a woman aged 40-69 years with stage II lung adenocarcinoma.

The chain has TRBV5-4 and TRBJ1-2; D is perhaps TRBD1 (5 bases). The CDR3 spans 13 residues. Germline V gene lookup returns CDR1 SGHNT and CDR2 YYREEE (reference sequence). The V gene lost 2 bases and the J gene lost 3 bases, with 8 bases spanning the gap. In nucleotides, the CDR3 is TGTGCCAGCAGCTTCAGCAGGGACTATGGCTACACCTTC. This codes for CASSFSRDYGYTF. Based on the CDR3 plus reference TRBV5-4 and TRBJ1-2, the full variable domain is ETGVTQSPTHLIKTRGQQVTLRCSSQSGHNTVSWYQQALGQGPQFIFQYYREEENGRGNFPPRFSGLQFPNYSSELNVNALELDDSALYLCASSFSRDYGYTFGSGTRLTVV.

The rearrangement links TRBV25-1 to TRBJ2-7; possibly TRBD2 for D (6 bases). V was trimmed by 7 bases and J by 1 base, leaving 17 bases between them. There are 15 residues in the CDR3. Germline lookup yields CDR1 MGHDK and CDR2 SYGVNS. The CDR3 DNA is TGTGCCAGCACCGGGCGGGACGCACCATCCTACGAGCAGTACTTC. Translating it yields CASTGRDAPSYEQYF.

The chain employs TRBV14 and TRBJ1-4; D not resolved. There are 15 residues in the CDR3. Trimming removed 0 bases from V and 3 bases from J, with 8 bases in between. From germline, CDR1 is SGHDN and CDR2 FVKESK. This CDR3 reads CASSQDMVPNEKLFF. The CDR3, as DNA: TGTGCCAGCAGCCAAGATATGGTACCTAATGAAAAACTGTTTTTT.

This clone has a handful of counts. The chain employs TRBV9 and TRBJ1-3, with D uncertain. Germline V gene data show CDR1 as SGDLS and CDR2 as YYNGEE. Trimming left V 0 bases short and J 1 base short, with 11 bases between. The CDR3 runs to 16 residues. The CDR3 is CASSVEARSSGNTIYF. The CDR3 DNA reads TGTGCCAGCAGCGTAGAGGCCAGGAGTTCTGGAAACACCATATATTTT. Complete variable domain (other parts from reference TRBV9 and TRBJ1-3): DSGVTQTPKHLITATGQRVTLRCSPRSGDLSVYWYQQSLDQGLQFLIQYYNGEERAKGNILERFSAQQFPDLHSELNLSSLELGDSALYFCASSVEARSSGNTIYFGEGSWLTVV.

V gene TRBV7-2 combines with J gene TRBJ2-7, with D unresolved. CDR1 SGHTA and CDR2 FQGNSA come from the germline V gene. Trimming shortened V by 5 bases and J by 3 bases, and 8 bases separated the two germline ends. This CDR3 spans 12 amino acids. CDR3 loop: CASSPAIYEQYF. The CDR3 DNA sequence: TGTGCCAGCAGCCCGGCCATCTACGAGCAGTACTTC.

The V call is TRBV30, the J call TRBJ1-2; D is ambiguous. Trimming left V 4 bases short and J 8 bases short, with 11 bases between. Germline CDR1 and CDR2: GTSNPN and SVGIG (reference sequence). The CDR3 is 11 residues long. CDR3 nucleotides: TGTGCCTGGACCTTGACTTTGGGCTACACCTTC. It translates to CAWTLTLGYTF.

This clone appeared a single time. The rearrangement uses TRBV6-5 and TRBJ2-3; D ambiguous. Germline CDR1 is MNHEY and CDR2 is SVGAGI. V lost 0 bases and J 5 bases, leaving 9 bases between the germline ends. The CDR3 extends over 14 amino acids. CDR3 nucleotides: TGTGCCAGCAGTTACTCAGGGATAGGAGATACGCAGTATTTT. Protein product: CASSYSGIGDTQYF.

This clone was found a few times. The rearrangement links TRBV7-9 to TRBJ2-3; maybe TRBD1 (5 bases). The CDR3 length is 15 residues. The V gene's germline CDR1 is SEHNR and CDR2 FQNEAQ (reference sequence). The germline V and J ends were trimmed by 6 bases and 2 bases, with 15 bases remaining between them. The CDR3: CASRKSRVPTDTQYF. The CDR3 bases are TGTGCCAGCAGGAAAAGCAGGGTCCCCACAGATACGCAGTATTTT.

The chain links TRBV28 to TRBJ1-3, with a possible D match to TRBD1 (5 bases). From germline, CDR1 is MDHEN and CDR2 SYDVKM. The CDR3 totals 15 residues. V was cut by 5 bases and J by 0 bases, with 11 bases left in between. CDR3 residues: CASSRGSISGNTIYF. The CDR3 DNA is TGTGCCAGCAGTAGGGGCAGCATCTCTGGAAACACCATATATTTT.

The chain recombines TRBV5-4 with TRBJ1-1; D perhaps matches TRBD1 (6 bases). This CDR3 has 15 amino acids. The germline gives CDR1 SGHNT, CDR2 YYREEE (reference sequence). Trimming stripped 4 bases from V and 1 base from J, with 14 bases between. CDR3: CASSQAPGANTEAFF. CDR3 sequence (DNA): TGTGCCAGCAGCCAAGCTCCAGGGGCGAACACTGAAGCTTTCTTT.